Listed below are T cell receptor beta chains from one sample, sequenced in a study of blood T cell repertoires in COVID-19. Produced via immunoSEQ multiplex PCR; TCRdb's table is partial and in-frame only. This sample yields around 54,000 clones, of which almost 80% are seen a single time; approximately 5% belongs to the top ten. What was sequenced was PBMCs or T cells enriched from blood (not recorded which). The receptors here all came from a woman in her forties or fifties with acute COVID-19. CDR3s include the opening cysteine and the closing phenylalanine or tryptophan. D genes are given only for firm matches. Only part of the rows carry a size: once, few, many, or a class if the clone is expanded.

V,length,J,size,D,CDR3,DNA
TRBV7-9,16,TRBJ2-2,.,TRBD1,CASSSTGGFFTGELFF,TGTGCCAGCAGCTCCACAGGGGGCTTTTTTACCGGGGAGCTGTTTTTT
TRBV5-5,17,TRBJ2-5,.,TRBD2,CASSLGSGGATQETQYF,TGTGCCAGCAGCTTGGGTAGCGGGGGGGCAACCCAAGAGACCCAGTACTTC
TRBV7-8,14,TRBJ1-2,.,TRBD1,CASSKGQGGYGYTF,TGTGCCAGCAGCAAGGGACAGGGGGGCTATGGCTACACCTTC
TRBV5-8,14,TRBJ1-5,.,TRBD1,CASSLQGAHQPQHF,TGTGCCAGCAGCCTACAGGGGGCACATCAGCCCCAGCATTTT
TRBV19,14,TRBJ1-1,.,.,CASSIASKNTEAFF,TGTGCCAGTAGTATAGCCAGTAAAAACACTGAAGCTTTCTTT
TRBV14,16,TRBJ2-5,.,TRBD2,CASSQRRRGNQETQYF,TGTGCCAGCAGCCAGAGACGGCGGGGGAACCAAGAGACCCAGTACTTC
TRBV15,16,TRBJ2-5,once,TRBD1,CATSPGADRGQETQYF,TGTGCCACCAGCCCAGGGGCGGACAGGGGCCAAGAGACCCAGTACTTC
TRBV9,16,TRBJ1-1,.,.,CASSEKFGGKFSEAFF,TGTGCCAGCAGCGAGAAATTTGGGGGGAAGTTCTCTGAAGCTTTCTTT
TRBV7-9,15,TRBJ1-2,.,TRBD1,CASRSTGERSYGYTF,TGTGCCAGCAGATCGACAGGGGAAAGGAGCTATGGCTACACCTTC
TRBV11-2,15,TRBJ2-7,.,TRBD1,CASSLDSGQGYEQYF,TGTGCCAGCAGCTTAGATTCGGGACAGGGCTACGAGCAGTACTTC
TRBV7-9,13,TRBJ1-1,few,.,CASRLQGNTEAFF,TGTGCCAGCAGACTACAGGGGAACACTGAAGCTTTCTTT
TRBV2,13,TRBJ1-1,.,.,CASSAGGNTEAFF,TGTGCCAGCAGTGCCGGGGGGAACACTGAAGCTTTCTTT
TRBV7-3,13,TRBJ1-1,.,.,CASSQFGGAEAFF,TGTGCCAGCAGCCAGTTTGGAGGCGCTGAAGCTTTCTTT
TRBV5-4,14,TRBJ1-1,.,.,CASSPGVRSAEAFF,TGTGCCAGCAGCCCAGGGGTCCGGAGCGCTGAAGCTTTCTTT
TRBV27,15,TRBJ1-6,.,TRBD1,CASSLGRQGGSPLHF,TGTGCCAGCAGTTTAGGTAGACAGGGGGGATCACCCCTCCACTTT
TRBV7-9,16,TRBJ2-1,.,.,CASSLAGRGVPNEQFF,TGTGCCAGCAGCTTAGCAGGCAGGGGAGTCCCTAATGAGCAGTTCTTC
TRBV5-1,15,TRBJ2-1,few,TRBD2,CASSELAGGPNEQFF,TGCGCCAGCAGTGAGCTAGCGGGGGGGCCTAATGAGCAGTTCTTC
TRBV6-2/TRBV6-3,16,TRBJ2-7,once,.,CASTPPFEGKVDEQYF,TGTGCCAGCACCCCCCCGTTCGAGGGTAAAGTAGACGAGCAGTACTTC
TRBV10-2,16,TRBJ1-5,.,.,CASSEREGTSNQPQHF,TGCGCCAGCAGTGAGAGGGAGGGGACAAGCAATCAGCCCCAGCATTTT
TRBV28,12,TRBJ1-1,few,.,CASSRDMQEAFF,TGTGCCAGCAGCCGTGACATGCAAGAAGCTTTCTTT
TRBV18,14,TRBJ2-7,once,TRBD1,CASSPRQGVYEQYF,TGTGCCAGCTCACCGAGACAGGGGGTCTACGAGCAGTACTTC
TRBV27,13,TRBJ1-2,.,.,CASSLTGSYGYTF,TGTGCCAGCAGTTTAACAGGGAGCTATGGCTACACCTTC
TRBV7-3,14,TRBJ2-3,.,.,CASSPTGTRDTQYF,TGTGCCAGCAGCCCAACCGGGACACGAGATACGCAGTATTTT
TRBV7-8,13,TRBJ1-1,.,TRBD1,CASSTGAGRRAFF,TGTGCCAGCAGCACAGGGGCAGGGAGGAGGGCTTTCTTT
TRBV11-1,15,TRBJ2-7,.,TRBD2,CASSLRLAGEYEQYF,TGTGCCAGCAGCTTACGCCTAGCGGGGGAGTACGAGCAGTACTTC
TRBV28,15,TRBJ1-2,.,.,CASSFTQGTNYGYTF,TGTGCCAGCAGTTTTACCCAGGGAACTAACTATGGCTACACCTTC
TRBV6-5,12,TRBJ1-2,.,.,CASSFGDYGYTF,TGTGCCAGCAGTTTCGGGGACTATGGCTACACCTTC
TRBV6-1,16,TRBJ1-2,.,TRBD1,CASSERGGQGAFGYTF,TGTGCCAGCAGTGAAAGGGGGGGACAGGGGGCGTTTGGCTACACCTTC
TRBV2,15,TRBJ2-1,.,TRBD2,CASIGTSGAYNEQFF,TGTGCCAGCATTGGGACTAGCGGAGCGTACAATGAGCAGTTCTTC
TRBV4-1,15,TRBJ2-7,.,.,CASSQDLTGPYEQYF,TGCGCCAGCAGCCAAGATTTGACAGGTCCCTACGAGCAGTACTTC
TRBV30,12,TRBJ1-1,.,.,CAWSSQVSEAFF,TGTGCCTGGAGTTCCCAGGTCAGTGAAGCTTTCTTT
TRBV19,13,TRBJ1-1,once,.,CASRVTRRTEAFF,TGTGCCAGTAGGGTGACTCGGAGGACTGAAGCTTTCTTT
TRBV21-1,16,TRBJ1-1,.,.,CASSLSIATHRTEAFF,TGTGCCAGCAGTTTGAGCATAGCTACACATCGCACTGAAGCTTTCTTT
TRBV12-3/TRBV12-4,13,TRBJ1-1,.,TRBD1,CASSKGANTEAFF,TGTGCCAGCTCCAAGGGGGCTAACACTGAAGCTTTCTTT
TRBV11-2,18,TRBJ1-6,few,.,CASSLRAGGSSYNSPLHF,TGTGCCAGCAGCTTAAGGGCCGGAGGAAGCTCCTATAATTCACCCCTCCACTTT
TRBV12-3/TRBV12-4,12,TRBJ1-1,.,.,CASSSKTSEAFF,TGTGCCAGCAGTTCCAAAACATCCGAAGCTTTCTTT
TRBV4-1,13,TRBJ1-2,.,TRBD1,CASSQGTGDGYTF,TGCGCCAGCAGCCAAGGGACAGGGGATGGCTACACCTTC
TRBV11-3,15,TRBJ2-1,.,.,CASSPLGAGNNEQFF,TGTGCCAGCAGCCCCTTAGGCGCGGGGAACAATGAGCAGTTCTTC
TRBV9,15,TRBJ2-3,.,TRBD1,CASSARTGGVDTQYF,TGTGCCAGCAGCGCCCGGACAGGGGGAGTGGATACGCAGTATTTT
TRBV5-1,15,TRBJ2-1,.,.,CASSVNPQGDNEQFF,TGCGCCAGCAGCGTTAACCCCCAGGGTGACAATGAGCAGTTCTTC
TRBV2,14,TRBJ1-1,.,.,CASTKSPVDTEAFF,TGTGCCAGCACCAAAAGCCCTGTGGACACTGAAGCTTTCTTT
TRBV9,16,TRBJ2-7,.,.,CASSVGPASVSYEQYF,TGTGCCAGCAGCGTGGGGCCGGCCAGTGTCTCCTACGAGCAGTACTTC
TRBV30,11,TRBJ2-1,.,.,CAWRGVDEQFF,TGTGCCTGGAGAGGAGTGGATGAGCAGTTCTTC
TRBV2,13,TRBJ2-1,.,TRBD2,CASTAGVYNEQFF,TGTGCCAGCACGGCGGGGGTTTACAATGAGCAGTTCTTC
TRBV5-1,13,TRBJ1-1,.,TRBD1,CASSLQGGTEAFF,TGCGCCAGCAGCCTACAGGGGGGCACTGAAGCTTTCTTT
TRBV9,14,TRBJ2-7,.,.,CASSARTGAYEQYF,TGTGCCAGCAGCGCCCGCACAGGAGCCTACGAGCAGTACTTC
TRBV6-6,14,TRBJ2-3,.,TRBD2,CASSVAGGPDTQYF,TGTGCCAGCAGTGTAGCGGGGGGGCCAGATACGCAGTATTTT
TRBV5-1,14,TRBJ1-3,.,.,CASSLRAGGNTIYF,TGCGCCAGCAGCTTGCGTGCAGGAGGAAACACCATATATTTT
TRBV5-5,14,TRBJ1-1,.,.,CASSLEMRGTEAFF,TGTGCCAGCAGCTTGGAGATGAGAGGTACTGAAGCTTTCTTT